Following are 13 T cell receptor beta chains from one sample sequenced in a study of T cell responses to AZD1222 COVID-19 vaccine. TCRdb keeps only in-frame clones here, not all; method: immunoSEQ multiplex PCR. This repertoire shows about 140,000 clones, nearly 95% found once; its top ten account for about 5.1%. The material was peripheral blood, obtained on day 0 of AZD1222 vaccination. The receptors come from an adult in good health.

J is TRBJ2-1 and V is TRBV3-1 (or the pseudogene TRBV3-2), with no clear D. The CDR3 has 12 residues. Looked up from germline, CDR1 is LGHDT and CDR2 is YNNKEL (reference sequence). Deletions cut 3 bases from V and 9 bases from J, with 9 bases between. CDR3 region: CASSHGTVEQFF. The CDR3 nucleotides read TGTGCCAGCAGCCACGGTACGGTTGAGCAGTTCTTC.

CDR3 DNA: TGCGCCAGCAGCTTGAGGGCAGTCCCCGTAGATACGCAGTATTTT. This sequence encodes CASSLRAVPVDTQYF. The chain recombines TRBV5-1 with TRBJ2-3; D not certain. The V gene lost 1 base and the J gene lost 5 bases, with 14 bases spanning the gap. Germline assignment: CDR1 SGHRS and CDR2 YFSETQ. The length of the CDR3 is 15 residues.

The rearrangement joins TRBV24-1 to TRBJ2-3; 7 bases align to TRBD2. Looked up from germline, CDR1 is KGHDR and CDR2 is SFDVKD. This CDR3 region has 15 residues. V was pared by 5 bases and J by 1 base, with 5 bases of the junction left unmatched. This CDR3 reads CATSGVAGGTDTQYF. As DNA, the CDR3 is TGTGCCACCAGTGGGGTAGCGGGTGGCACAGATACGCAGTATTTT.

The chain combines TRBV5-1 with TRBJ1-4, with D unresolved. Germline-derived CDR1 and CDR2 are SGHRS and YFSETQ. Trimming stripped 5 bases from V and 5 bases from J, with 16 bases between. The CDR3 is 15 amino acids. The CDR3 is CASSRAPGLNEKLFF. The CDR3 region has the DNA TGCGCCAGCAGTCGGGCCCCGGGGTTAAATGAAAAACTGTTTTTT.

This clone was observed a handful of times. The rearrangement links TRBV27 to TRBJ2-1; D ambiguous. This CDR3 is 13 amino acids long. The germline V gene encodes CDR1 MNHEY and CDR2 SMNVEV (reference sequence). The V end lost 0 bases, the J end lost 8 bases, and 8 bases lay between the germline ends. The chain's CDR3 is CASSLSWSDEQFF. CDR3 DNA sequence: TGTGCCAGCAGTTTATCGTGGTCGGATGAGCAGTTCTTC.

The V gene is TRBV10-3, the J gene TRBJ2-1; D tentatively reads TRBD1 or TRBD2 (6 bases each). CDR1 is ENHRY and CDR2 is SYGVKD in the germline V gene. Trimming took 6 bases from V and 3 from J, leaving 15 bases between them. The CDR3 totals 15 residues. The CDR3 DNA reads TGTGCCATCAGACGTTCAGGGGAGGTCTACAATGAGCAGTTCTTC. Translated: CAIRRSGEVYNEQFF.

The genes are TRBV5-4 and TRBJ2-5, with D maybe TRBD2 (5 bases). The V and J ends lost 1 base and 5 bases respectively, with 9 bases between them. There are 13 residues in the CDR3. Per germline, CDR1 SGHNT and CDR2 YYREEE (reference sequence). The CDR3 DNA reads TGTGCCAGCAGCTTGAGGGAGTTGGAGACCCAGTACTTC. This encodes CASSLRELETQYF.

This clone was seen once. The rearrangement links TRBV7-2 to TRBJ2-5; 7 bases are a match to TRBD1. With V trimmed by 1 base and J by 3 bases, 5 bases remained unmatched. Germline V gives CDR1 SGHTA, CDR2 FQGNSA. The CDR3 totals 15 residues. The chain's CDR3 is CASSLDVGTEETQYF. CDR3 nucleotides: TGTGCCAGCAGCTTAGACGTTGGGACAGAAGAGACCCAGTACTTC.

V usage is TRBV7-8 and J usage is TRBJ1-5; D gene ambiguous. Germline lookup yields CDR1 SGHVS and CDR2 FQNEAQ. V was trimmed by 5 bases and J by 0 bases, leaving 8 bases between them. The CDR3 length is 14 residues. The CDR3 region is CASSPAYSNQPQHF. CDR3 coding DNA: TGTGCCAGCAGCCCAGCGTATAGCAATCAGCCCCAGCATTTT.

The rearrangement joins TRBV11-3 to TRBJ2-5, with 7 bases matching TRBD1. Germline-derived CDR1 and CDR2 are SGHNT and YENEEA. V shed 5 bases, J shed 2 bases, and the junction held 8 bases outside the gene matches. This CDR3 spans 15 amino acids. CDR3 sequence: CASSPTGQDQETQYF. CDR3 DNA sequence: TGTGCCAGCAGCCCGACCGGACAGGATCAAGAGACCCAGTACTTC.

The chain carries TRBV27 and TRBJ2-2; a possible D gene is TRBD1 (6 bases). Germline CDR1 MNHEY, CDR2 SMNVEV (reference sequence). The V and J ends lost 6 bases and 7 bases respectively, with 15 bases between them. This CDR3 comprises 14 residues. The CDR3 nucleotides read TGTGCCAGCAGACAATCTCAGGGGCGCGGGGAGCTGTTTTTT. Translation gives CASRQSQGRGELFF.

V is TRBV19 and J is TRBJ2-1; 10 nucleotides align to TRBD1. Germline V gene data show CDR1 as LNHDA and CDR2 as SQIVND (reference sequence). This CDR3 has 14 amino acids. The ends lost 6 bases at V and 7 bases at J; junction bases unmatched: 6. Here the CDR3 DNA reads TGTGCCAGTAGACGGGACAGGGGTCGGAATGAGCAGTTCTTC. This translates into CASRRDRGRNEQFF.

For the CDR3, the DNA is TGTGCCTGGAGTGTAGGCGCTAGCTCCTACAATGAGCAGTTCTTC. Encoded protein: CAWSVGASSYNEQFF. The genes are TRBV30 and TRBJ2-1; D not resolved. The CDR3 is made up of 15 amino acids. Germline CDR1 is GTSNPN and CDR2 is SVGIG (reference sequence). The ends were cut back, 0 bases at V and 0 bases at J, with 9 bases in the middle.